The TCR beta chain described here comes from a study of CD8+ T cells in alopecia areata. Investigators isolated RNA and reverse transcribed it into cDNA to act as the sequencing template. Clones were read by immunoSEQ multiplex PCR, and TCRdb kept only the in-frame ones, dropping some. Here the sample spans roughly 170,000 clones, under 60% being singletons. The treatment here: oral pan-JAK inhibitor, 5-10 mg twice daily. Study conclusions and caveats: On tofacitinib, scalp clonality and expanded CD8+ clones among top 100 fell significantly.

This CDR3 is built from 12 residues. The V end was cut by 6 bases, the J end by 10 bases, with 12 bases between. Germline V gene lookup returns CDR1 PRHDT and CDR2 FYEKMQ (reference sequence). This clone has just a few counts. The antigen remains undetermined. This receptor was taken from a human donor with alopecia areata. The V and J genes are TRBV13 and TRBJ1-4, with D unclear. The sequencing here drew on CD8+ T cells sorted from blood, taken at week 24, from a patient treated with tofacitinib. The chain's CDR3 is CASSSQMGKLFF. The DNA for the CDR3 is TGTGCCAGCAGTAGTCAAATGGGAAAACTGTTTTTT.